This note documents a single T cell receptor beta chain sequence. Its matching antigen is unknown. Here immunoSEQ multiplex PCR was the method, and the copy in TCRdb shows in-frame clones only, minus some. The repertoire holds roughly 1,800,000 clones, roughly 95% seen once, with 1.2% in the top ten. The data belong to a study of shared clonotypes between healthy human individuals. Whole-study findings and limits: Relative to their counterparts shared across all four donors, non-shared clonotypes exhibited diminished generation probabilities.

Naivety among CD8 cells was defined by CD45RO negativity and positive CCR7 selection, thereby excluding terminally differentiated effector memory CD45RA+ cells. This receptor was taken from a man aged 18 to 29 in good health. Sequenced input: naive CD8+ T cells sorted from blood.

The CDR3 spells CASSSGTEEKLFF. The CDR3 coding sequence is TGCGCCAGCAGTTCCGGGACAGAAGAAAAACTGTTTTTT. V usage is TRBV10-2 and J usage is TRBJ1-4; 7 bases map to TRBD1. The CDR3 length is 13 residues. V dropped 5 bases and J dropped 8; count of bases not matched to a gene: 5. Germline CDR1 WSHSY, CDR2 SAAADI.